This record covers a single T cell receptor beta chain. No antigen is known for it. No base quality information exists; no much larger clone differs at one position. The data are from a study of cytomegalovirus exposure and HLA in healthy donors (dated by TCRdb to about 2017). Context from the whole study: An earlier analysis of a few hundred of the donors reported approximately 280 Gb of sequence data and some 110 million unique TCR beta sequences obtained from roughly 170 million T cells. An early release covering around 630 HLA-typed donors comprised approximately 300 gigabases of sequencing data and roughly 85 million unique TCR sequences. Of the approximately 400 genotyped donors, approximately 83% fell in the genetic ancestry cluster associated with self-reported Caucasian donors. The study aimed to test whether signatures of past pathogen exposure could be identified by cataloging public T cell receptors. The T cell repertoires of under 750 subjects were profiled by immunosequencing and related to cytomegalovirus serostatus. Along with the roughly 610-subject first cohort, a separate validation cohort of over 90 different subjects was used. The study combined high-throughput TCR immunosequencing, statistical association of individual TCRs with disease status, and machine learning to predict cytomegalovirus infection status. In a later analysis, previously published TCR beta repertoires from 670 or so donors were re-analyzed and high-resolution HLA genotyping was added so that TCR occurrence patterns could be studied. Rather than drawing on any new phenotypic data, the later analysis identified candidate immune exposures from TCR beta sequences and the way those sequences occurred across donors. To decide whether each TCR beta V gene segment behaved as functional or pseudogenic, an earlier analysis of some 600 of the donors relied on high-throughput TCR beta sequencing. Donor age, sex, ethnicity and CMV serostatus were collected together with the repertoire data. Genome-wide SNP genotypes for about 65% of the 666 donors were used in a later genetic analysis, which treated that subset as a discovery cohort. Every repertoire in the discovery cohort had been generated on one and the same sequencing platform. Both class I and class II loci were covered by HLA typing, at four-digit resolution. Typing coverage differed by locus: A, B, C, DRB1 and DQB1 were typed in roughly 629-640 donors, DQA1 in 522, DPA1 in nearly 610, and DPB1 in 450 to 490. A handful of DR-DQ haplotypes were handled as single units for association and clustering because linkage in the cohort was strong. On average, 235,054 unique TCR beta nucleotide sequences were sequenced per donor among about 400 genotyped donors of the cohort, with 15% to 20% of those sequences being non-productive.

The cohort was made up of around 720 healthy bone marrow donors. Cohort members were all nominally healthy when sampled, although unrecorded immune exposures were likely present. The donor tested CMV seronegative and was one of the 352 seronegative cohort members. Each donor provided a peripheral blood sample, and peripheral blood mononuclear cells were used for TCR beta sequencing. Genomic DNA was extracted from the blood cell samples with the Qiagen DNeasy Blood Extraction Kit. The library was generated by the immunoSEQ multiplex PCR assay. The multiplex PCR relied on a mix of 60 forward primers for TCR Vbeta segments and 13 reverse primers for TCR Jbeta segments. The CDR3 region of rearranged TCR beta genes was amplified from genomic DNA by a multiplex PCR assay. On the Illumina HiSeq System, the amplified TCR beta libraries were sequenced as 87-base-pair reads. On the authors' methods: A later analysis tallied tens of millions of unique TCR beta chains across the 660 or so repertoires, and approximately 12 million of those chains were shared by two or more donors. Raw reads were error-corrected and collapsed into unique sequences by a nearest-neighbor algorithm in which closely related sequences were merged to remove PCR and sequencing errors. Alignment of CDR3 sequences to IMGT reference sequences was used to assign V, D and J gene segments. For a sequence to be retained, a match of at least six nucleotides to both a V gene segment and a J gene segment was required. Rearrangements were called productive when the CDR3 lacked stop codons and stayed in frame with V and J; all others were non-productive. Following IMGT convention, CDR3 was defined as the stretch from the second conserved V-encoded cysteine up to the conserved J-encoded phenylalanine. The earlier analysis of about 500 of the donors excluded sequences that lacked an unambiguous match to a single V gene segment. In an earlier analysis of several hundred of the donors, a V segment was called functional when productive rearrangements were above 56.7%, and segregating when the standard deviation between donors exceeded 5%. A statistical classification framework was built for diagnosing cytomegalovirus status from the catalog of TCR beta chain sequences. In a later analysis, TCR nucleotide sequences were compared against IMGT/GENE-DB human TR gene sequences so that V and J genes could be assigned. A later analysis assigned CDR3 sequences and most-parsimonious VDJ recombination scenarios with the TCRdist pipeline. In a later analysis, each TCR beta chain was defined by its CDR3 amino acid sequence together with its V-gene family, and reads lacking a unique V-gene family were excluded. A later analysis removed 550 to 700 highly shared, low-generation-probability nucleotide sequences to deal with suspected cross-contamination and a sequencing artifact. In a later analysis, a clonal expansion index was calculated for each public chain from normalized within-repertoire ranks of inferred template counts. In a later analysis, generation probabilities were computed with a VDJ recombination model fitted to out-of-frame rearrangements, and the resulting probabilities were checked against IGoR. Hypergeometric tests were used in a later analysis to score TCR-TCR, TCR-HLA and TCR-CMV co-occurrence, with a repertoire-size bias correction applied to the TCR pairs. In a later analysis, false discovery rates were estimated by permuting HLA or CMV assignments 20 times. In a later analysis, co-occurring TCRs were grouped using DBSCAN, with TCRdist sequence similarity added in when clustering inside HLA-allele-positive subsets. For co-occurrence clustering, repertoires with fewer than 30,000 or more than 120,000 public chains were excluded, along with a handful of repertoires with anomalous nucleotide sharing. In TCRdb, the immuneACCESS table is reduced to in-frame sequences with V and J assigned. These tables do not hold every clone; where another copy was compared, an unresolved V gene accounts for under half, and the others remain unexplained. That table furnishes V, J and clone size, whereas the DNA furnished D and trimming. The sample includes about 90,000 clones, with around three quarters observed a single time. Approximately 0.6% of the sample goes to the ten largest clones.

Overall study results and their limits: The presence/absence analyses assumed that sequencing depth was roughly uniform across donors, and that assumption may not be true. V-gene and J-gene trimming of TCR beta chains was associated with a missense DCLRE1C variant in a later genetic analysis, and the association was replicated in an independent cohort. A cluster of highly shared sequence variants was judged likely to be a technical artifact of the sequencing pipeline. A later genetic analysis reported fewer N-insertions in productive TCRs among donors in an Asian-associated ancestry cluster than the roughly 700-donor mean. A later analysis found that most CMV-associated TCR beta chains appeared HLA-restricted, with HLA associations seemingly driven largely by CMV exposure. In vitro tests confirmed that three of the cytomegalovirus-associated TCR beta chains recognize cytomegalovirus antigens. In a later analysis, HLA-associated TCR beta chains were found to be more clonally expanded and to have lower generation probabilities than equally common non-associated chains. In a later analysis, several top co-occurrence clusters were reported to appear linked to parvovirus B19, influenza, CMV and Epstein-Barr virus. In the study, 150 to 200 TCR beta chains were listed as associated with cytomegalovirus. Strong co-occurrence of HLA alleles, especially DR and DQ, made assigning TCR associations to individual alleles difficult. Across donors, most TCR sequences were observed very rarely, whereas some public TCRs were present in many individuals. Linkage disequilibrium might explain the correlated functional status among segregating V segments, but an unknown experimental factor could not be excluded. Some IMGT-functional V segments, including TRBV6-2 and TRBV6-3, could not be told apart with the 87-base-pair reads, so those segments were excluded. For the cohort, immune exposure information was limited to CMV serostatus. Because some donors lacked HLA typing at each locus, the association tests relied only on the typed subset. Only TCR beta chains were sequenced in this cohort, and the absence of alpha or paired-chain data limited detectable features. Specific HLA alleles were associated with 18,000 or so TCR beta sequences at a false discovery rate of 0.05 in a later analysis. According to the authors, the approach could potentially be generalized to other disease states and immunological phenotypes. Because counts were too low, about 15 rarely observed V segments, including chromosome 9 orphons, were left out of the earlier analysis of about 500 of the donors. Broadly in line with IMGT annotations, most TCR beta V segments showed up in productive rearrangements about 87% or about 30% of the time in an earlier analysis of 587 of the donors. In a later analysis, TCR association rates were found to vary across HLA loci, with the most associated TCRs seen for DRB1 alleles and the fewest for HLA-C alleles. The classifier was reported to diagnose cytomegalovirus status with high specificity and sensitivity in both the original and validation cohorts. A further reported finding was that TCR beta sequences accurately predicted the HLA-A and HLA-B alleles for most subjects in the first cohort.

V is cut by 2 bases and J by 3 bases, and the space between the germline ends is 14 bases. Reading from cysteine to phenylalanine, the CDR3 counts 16 amino acids. This entry keeps only the CDR3 DNA: 48 bases, framed from base 1. The germline V gene (reference sequence) yields SGHAT for CDR1 and FQDESV for CDR2. The chain couples TRBV11-1 to TRBJ2-1; the D gene is perhaps TRBD1, from 6 matching bases. The sequence derives from a man aged 25-45 years in good health and CMV-seronegative. Sequencing was done on a sample of PBMCs. The CDR3 here reads CASSLLSGVYYNEQFF. In nucleotides, the sequence is TGTGCCAGCAGCTTATTGTCAGGGGTTTACTACAATGAGCAGTTCTTC.